The rows below give T cell receptor beta chains drawn from one sample of a study of T cell repertoires in cytomegalovirus infection. The antigens these receptors bind are not known. TCRdb redid the calling of the reads with MiXCR, one entry per CDR3 protein. Of a few hundred thousand distinct CDR3 sequences listed, roughly 25% are singletons. Here the sequenced sample was cultured PBMCs, taken from culture after CMV antigen stimulation. Source of these receptors: a human donor in good health (CMV status not recorded). Some clones in this sample may be carry-over from other donors' samples. Both conserved end residues are part of each CDR3. The D gene is left open where the match is weak. Expanded clones are given a class, and other clones once, few, many or no size at all.

D gene: -; V gene: TRBV7-9; J gene: TRBJ2-5; clone size: many; CDR3 protein: CASSLRQSETQYF; CDR3 DNA: TGTGCCAGCAGCTTAAGGCAGTCAGAGACCCAGTACTTC
D gene: TRBD1; V gene: TRBV2; J gene: TRBJ1-6; clone size: many; CDR3 protein: CASRATGGYNSPLHF; CDR3 DNA: TGTGCCAGCAGAGCGACAGGGGGCTATAATTCACCCCTCCACTTT
D gene: -; V gene: TRBV12-3/TRBV12-4; J gene: TRBJ2-2; clone size: -; CDR3 protein: CASVVGFATGELFF; CDR3 DNA: TGTGCCAGCGTTGTCGGGTTTGCCACCGGGGAGCTGTTTTTT
D gene: TRBD2; V gene: TRBV4-1; J gene: TRBJ2-7; clone size: many; CDR3 protein: CASSHRSGRDEQYF; CDR3 DNA: TGCGCCAGCAGCCACAGAAGCGGGAGAGACGAGCAGTACTTC
D gene: TRBD1; V gene: TRBV6-1; J gene: TRBJ1-1; clone size: many; CDR3 protein: CASRITGVGTEAFF; CDR3 DNA: TGTGCCAGCAGGATAACAGGGGTTGGGACTGAAGCTTTCTTT
D gene: -; V gene: TRBV7-4; J gene: TRBJ1-4; clone size: few; CDR3 protein: CASSLALSTEANEKLFF; CDR3 DNA: TGTGCCAGCAGCTTAGCTTTATCGACAGAAGCTAATGAAAAACTGTTTTTT
D gene: -; V gene: TRBV7-2; J gene: TRBJ2-1; clone size: many; CDR3 protein: CASSLRRLDNEQFF; CDR3 DNA: TGTGCCAGCAGCTTACGCAGGTTAGACAATGAGCAGTTCTTC
D gene: -; V gene: TRBV7-7; J gene: TRBJ2-2; clone size: -; CDR3 protein: CASSLVFTGELFF; CDR3 DNA: TGTGCTAGCAGCTTAGTCTTCACCGGGGAGCTGTTTTTT
D gene: -; V gene: TRBV6-1; J gene: TRBJ2-2; clone size: few; CDR3 protein: CASRPHSFTGELFF; CDR3 DNA: TGTGCCAGCAGGCCCCACAGCTTCACCGGGGAGCTGTTTTTT
D gene: -; V gene: TRBV20-1; J gene: TRBJ2-3; clone size: -; CDR3 protein: CSAYRADTQYF; CDR3 DNA: TGCAGTGCTTACAGGGCAGATACGCAGTATTTT
D gene: TRBD1; V gene: TRBV19; J gene: TRBJ2-7; clone size: few; CDR3 protein: CASSSTGGTGEQYF; CDR3 DNA: TGTGCCAGTAGTTCGACAGGGGGGACCGGCGAGCAGTACTTC
D gene: -; V gene: TRBV4-2; J gene: TRBJ2-2; clone size: -; CDR3 protein: CASSQVTGELFF; CDR3 DNA: TGTGCCAGCAGCCAAGTAACCGGGGAGCTGTTTTTT
D gene: -; V gene: TRBV9; J gene: TRBJ1-5; clone size: -; CDR3 protein: CASGDDQPQHF; CDR3 DNA: TGTGCCAGCGGGGACGATCAGCCCCAGCATTTT
D gene: TRBD1; V gene: TRBV6-2/TRBV6-3; J gene: TRBJ1-2; clone size: -; CDR3 protein: CASAETGGKGYTF; CDR3 DNA: TGTGCCAGCGCCGAGACAGGGGGCAAGGGCTACACCTTC
D gene: TRBD2; V gene: TRBV5-1; J gene: TRBJ2-1; clone size: many; CDR3 protein: CASSLVGLAGVNEQFF; CDR3 DNA: TGCGCCAGCAGCTTGGTGGGGCTAGCGGGAGTCAATGAGCAGTTCTTC
D gene: -; V gene: TRBV14; J gene: TRBJ2-5; clone size: few; CDR3 protein: CASSHAQQETQYF; CDR3 DNA: TGTGCCAGCAGCCATGCACAGCAAGAGACCCAGTACTTC
D gene: TRBD2; V gene: TRBV9; J gene: TRBJ2-2; clone size: many; CDR3 protein: CASSVDSGITTGELFF; CDR3 DNA: TGTGCCAGCAGCGTAGATAGCGGGATAACCACCGGGGAGCTGTTTTTT
D gene: -; V gene: TRBV2; J gene: TRBJ2-5; clone size: -; CDR3 protein: CASSEALQGYWETQYF; CDR3 DNA: TGTGCCAGCAGTGAAGCGCTTCAGGGTTACTGGGAGACCCAGTACTTC
D gene: -; V gene: TRBV7-2; J gene: TRBJ2-3; clone size: few; CDR3 protein: CASSPQTDTQYF; CDR3 DNA: TGTGCCAGCAGCCCTCAAACAGATACGCAGTATTTT
D gene: TRBD1; V gene: TRBV12-3/TRBV12-4; J gene: TRBJ1-1; clone size: -; CDR3 protein: CASKLRTGFTEAFF; CDR3 DNA: TGTGCCAGCAAACTAAGGACAGGGTTCACTGAAGCTTTCTTT
D gene: TRBD1; V gene: TRBV7-6; J gene: TRBJ2-2; clone size: many; CDR3 protein: CASTEPLDRGWAMNTGELFF; CDR3 DNA: TGTGCCAGCACCGAACCCTTGGACAGGGGGTGGGCGATGAACACCGGGGAGCTGTTTTTT
D gene: -; V gene: TRBV24-1; J gene: TRBJ1-2; clone size: -; CDR3 protein: CATSDSAGSYGYTF; CDR3 DNA: TGTGCCACCAGTGATTCCGCCGGGAGCTATGGCTACACCTTC
D gene: -; V gene: TRBV4-1; J gene: TRBJ1-1; clone size: -; CDR3 protein: CASSRGPRERAFF; CDR3 DNA: TGCGCCAGCAGCCGAGGGCCCCGGGAACGAGCTTTCTTT
D gene: -; V gene: TRBV7-2; J gene: TRBJ2-4; clone size: -; CDR3 protein: CASSFAGTKNIQYF; CDR3 DNA: TGTGCCAGCAGCTTTGCAGGGACCAAAAACATTCAGTACTTC
D gene: TRBD2; V gene: TRBV7-6; J gene: TRBJ2-3; clone size: once; CDR3 protein: CARSGRGTDTQYF; CDR3 DNA: TGTGCCAGAAGCGGGAGGGGGACAGATACGCAGTATTTT
D gene: TRBD1; V gene: TRBV28; J gene: TRBJ2-3; clone size: -; CDR3 protein: CASSHAPSDRGTDTQYF; CDR3 DNA: TGTGCCAGCAGTCATGCCCCGTCGGACAGGGGGACAGATACGCAGTATTTT
D gene: TRBD2; V gene: TRBV7-9; J gene: TRBJ2-5; clone size: -; CDR3 protein: CASSTGRLAEQETQYF; CDR3 DNA: TGTGCCAGCAGCACCGGGCGGCTAGCGGAGCAAGAGACCCAGTACTTC
D gene: TRBD2; V gene: TRBV11-3; J gene: TRBJ2-1; clone size: -; CDR3 protein: CASSPRTSGRRQFF; CDR3 DNA: TGTGCCAGCAGCCCCCGGACTAGCGGGAGGAGGCAGTTCTTC
D gene: -; V gene: TRBV6-5; J gene: TRBJ1-6; clone size: few; CDR3 protein: CASKETYNSPLHF; CDR3 DNA: TGTGCCAGCAAAGAGACCTATAATTCACCCCTCCACTTT
D gene: -; V gene: TRBV7-2; J gene: TRBJ2-7; clone size: many; CDR3 protein: CASSLGRYEQYF; CDR3 DNA: TGTGCCAGCAGCTTGGGCCGGTACGAGCAGTACTTC
D gene: TRBD2; V gene: TRBV7-9; J gene: TRBJ2-1; clone size: -; CDR3 protein: CAWGGTSGYNEQFF; CDR3 DNA: TGTGCCTGGGGGGGGACTAGCGGATACAATGAGCAGTTCTTC
D gene: TRBD1; V gene: TRBV28; J gene: TRBJ2-7; clone size: few; CDR3 protein: CASSASDRGPSYEQYF; CDR3 DNA: TGTGCCAGCAGTGCCTCGGACAGGGGGCCTTCCTACGAGCAGTACTTC
D gene: -; V gene: TRBV6-1; J gene: TRBJ1-1; clone size: -; CDR3 protein: CASSEATVNTEAFF; CDR3 DNA: TGTGCCAGCAGTGAAGCGACGGTGAACACTGAAGCTTTCTTT
D gene: -; V gene: TRBV7-9; J gene: TRBJ1-1; clone size: many; CDR3 protein: CASSLSRGRNTEAFF; CDR3 DNA: TGTGCCAGCAGCTTATCCAGGGGTAGGAACACTGAAGCTTTCTTT
D gene: TRBD2; V gene: TRBV7-2; J gene: TRBJ2-2; clone size: many; CDR3 protein: CASSLVGTRQNTGELFF; CDR3 DNA: TGTGCCAGCAGCTTAGTAGGGACTAGACAGAACACCGGGGAGCTGTTTTTT
D gene: -; V gene: TRBV7-9; J gene: TRBJ2-1; clone size: few; CDR3 protein: CASSLAEFYNEQFF; CDR3 DNA: TGTGCCAGCAGCTTGGCGGAGTTCTACAATGAGCAGTTCTTC
D gene: -; V gene: TRBV6-1; J gene: TRBJ2-6; clone size: -; CDR3 protein: CASSPSSGANVLTF; CDR3 DNA: TGTGCCAGCAGCCCCTCCTCTGGGGCCAACGTCCTGACTTTC
D gene: -; V gene: TRBV28; J gene: TRBJ2-7; clone size: -; CDR3 protein: CASSFAGFSYEQYF; CDR3 DNA: TGTGCCAGCAGTTTTGCAGGGTTCAGCTACGAGCAGTACTTC
D gene: TRBD2; V gene: TRBV7-2; J gene: TRBJ2-3; clone size: -; CDR3 protein: CASSLDSGTRNTDTQYF; CDR3 DNA: TGTGCCAGCAGCCTCGACTCCGGGACTAGGAACACAGATACGCAGTATTTT
D gene: -; V gene: TRBV29-1; J gene: TRBJ2-1; clone size: -; CDR3 protein: CSVVGQGYNEQFF; CDR3 DNA: TGCAGCGTTGTCGGGCAGGGTTACAATGAGCAGTTCTTC
D gene: -; V gene: TRBV7-2; J gene: TRBJ2-2; clone size: few; CDR3 protein: CASSRGQTGELFF; CDR3 DNA: TGTGCCAGCAGCAGGGGACAAACCGGGGAGCTGTTTTTT
D gene: TRBD1; V gene: TRBV10-2; J gene: TRBJ1-4; clone size: few; CDR3 protein: CASRARGLEEKLFF; CDR3 DNA: TGCGCCAGCAGGGCTAGGGGGCTAGAGGAAAAACTGTTTTTT
D gene: TRBD2; V gene: TRBV4-2; J gene: TRBJ2-1; clone size: -; CDR3 protein: CASRPTGEGGNEQFF; CDR3 DNA: TGTGCCAGCAGACCTACTGGGGAGGGAGGCAATGAGCAGTTCTTC
D gene: -; V gene: TRBV11-3; J gene: TRBJ2-5; clone size: -; CDR3 protein: CASSLTGIQETQYF; CDR3 DNA: TGTGCCAGCAGCTTAACGGGGATCCAAGAGACCCAGTACTTC
D gene: TRBD1; V gene: TRBV6-1; J gene: TRBJ2-3; clone size: few; CDR3 protein: CASSRTGGRTDTQYF; CDR3 DNA: TGTGCCAGCAGTCGGACAGGAGGACGCACAGATACGCAGTATTTT
D gene: -; V gene: TRBV28; J gene: TRBJ2-3; clone size: -; CDR3 protein: CASSELGQNLNTDTQYF; CDR3 DNA: TGTGCCAGCAGTGAACTGGGACAAAACCTTAACACAGATACGCAGTATTTT
D gene: TRBD1; V gene: TRBV12-3/TRBV12-4; J gene: TRBJ1-2; clone size: few; CDR3 protein: CASRGPGQGALDYGYTF; CDR3 DNA: TGTGCCAGCAGGGGACCGGGACAGGGGGCCCTGGACTATGGCTACACCTTC
D gene: -; V gene: TRBV6-2/TRBV6-3; J gene: TRBJ2-7; clone size: -; CDR3 protein: CASSYKTRDEQYF; CDR3 DNA: TGTGCCAGCAGTTACAAAACTAGGGACGAGCAGTACTTC
D gene: -; V gene: TRBV27; J gene: TRBJ2-3; clone size: -; CDR3 protein: CASSSPYSTDTQYF; CDR3 DNA: TGTGCCAGCAGTTCCCCTTACTCCACAGATACGCAGTATTTT
D gene: -; V gene: TRBV7-4; J gene: TRBJ2-3; clone size: -; CDR3 protein: CASSYRTGRGTDTQYF; CDR3 DNA: TGTGCCAGCAGCTACCGGACAGGGAGGGGCACAGATACGCAGTATTTT
D gene: -; V gene: TRBV7-2; J gene: TRBJ1-1; clone size: -; CDR3 protein: CASSGRVGNTEAFF; CDR3 DNA: TGTGCCAGCAGTGGGAGGGTAGGGAACACTGAAGCTTTCTTT
D gene: -; V gene: TRBV12-5; J gene: TRBJ1-4; clone size: -; CDR3 protein: CASGLVRVREREKLFF; CDR3 DNA: TGTGCTAGTGGTTTGGTACGCGTCAGGGAGAGGGAAAAACTGTTTTTT
D gene: -; V gene: TRBV27; J gene: TRBJ2-5; clone size: few; CDR3 protein: CASSPYGLRRETQYF; CDR3 DNA: TGTGCCAGCAGCCCTTACGGGCTTAGAAGGGAGACCCAGTACTTC
D gene: -; V gene: TRBV7-7; J gene: TRBJ2-2; clone size: medium-sized; CDR3 protein: CASTLTIGYTGELFF; CDR3 DNA: TGTGCTAGCACCCTCACCATAGGATACACCGGGGAGCTGTTTTTT